This TCR beta chain was sequenced during a study of shared clonotypes between healthy human individuals. The test was conducted at deep level. TCRdb keeps only in-frame clones here, not all; method: immunoSEQ multiplex PCR. The table includes about 2.4 million clones, approximately 93% detected once. Study donors comprised healthy, HIV-negative adults devoid of recent acute infection or vaccination. Concerning this clone: No antigen is known for it.

General study results and limits: Donor scarcity curtailed the genetic and exposure-history diversity represented herein.

V was pared by 0 bases and J by 1 base, with 11 bases of the junction left unmatched. The germline CDR1 and CDR2 sequences are PRHDT and FYEKMQ (reference sequence). The CDR3 length is 19 residues. The sequenced material came from naive CD4+ T cells from PBMCs. Subset given: CD45RA+ positively selected. The sequence came from a man between 18 and 29 years old in good health. Some clones in this sample may be carry-over from other donors' samples. The chain is built from TRBV13 and TRBJ2-7; 11 bases align to TRBD2. CDR3 region: CASSLGLAGGPGYSYEQYF. The CDR3 DNA sequence: TGTGCCAGCAGCTTAGGCTTAGCGGGAGGGCCTGGGTATTCCTACGAGCAGTACTTC.